This T cell receptor (beta chain) was sequenced in a study of T cells in localized non-small cell lung cancer. Trimming cost V 5 bases and J 3 bases, with 7 bases left between them. The CDR3 loop spans 13 amino acids. Germline CDR1 and CDR2: MNHNS and SASEGT. Produced via immunoSEQ multiplex PCR; TCRdb's table is partial and in-frame only. The repertoire consists of about 35,000 clones, with approximately 90% occurring once and the leading ten covering 12%. This clone appeared a few times. Its antigen is unidentified. Study conclusions and caveats: In adjacent lung, a median about 54 of the top 100 tumor clones were found. Heterogeneity within the tumor remains possible, as just one region underwent sequencing. There was higher T cell clonality in uninvolved adjacent lung than in tumor, and it was highest there.

This clonotype originated in a female donor at least 60 years old with stage II lung adenocarcinoma. Sample: peripheral blood mononuclear cells, taken before any cancer treatment. The rearrangement joins TRBV6-1 to TRBJ2-2; possibly TRBD2 for D (6 bases). This CDR3 reads CASSSGDTGELFF. The CDR3 bases are TGTGCCAGCAGTTCGGGAGACACCGGGGAGCTGTTTTTT.